This record looks at one TCR beta chain sequence and its context. Its specificity is unknown. The PCR ran on 60 Vbeta and 13 Jbeta primers. The data were produced by immunoSEQ multiplex PCR, yet TCRdb's version contains in-frame clones alone and is incomplete. The sample includes about 250,000 clones, nearly 95% of them seen just once. These data belong to a study of cytomegalovirus exposure and HLA in healthy donors. Study-level information: Among the roughly 380 donors who were genotyped, roughly 85% fell in the genetic ancestry cluster that is associated with self-reported Caucasian donors.

This CDR3 has 16 residues. V was cut by 5 bases and J by 0 bases, with 16 bases left in between. In germline, CDR1 is SQVTM, CDR2 ANQGSEA. Regarding the study as a whole: HLA alleles showed associations with 15,000 to 20,000 TCR beta sequences in a later analysis, at a 0.05 false discovery rate. Productive rates of about 87% or about 30% were seen for most TCR beta V segments in an earlier analysis. Available immune exposure information was restricted to CMV serostatus only.

Sequenced input: PBMCs. The TCR was taken from a girl under 10 years old in good health and CMV-seronegative. This chain connects TRBV29-1 to TRBJ2-2, with D hard to call. CDR3 protein: CSVSLTPIANTGELFF. The CDR3 DNA is TGCAGCGTTTCTTTAACACCAATCGCGAACACCGGGGAGCTGTTTTTT.